This passage covers 3 T cell receptor beta chains from one sample sequenced in a study of cytomegalovirus exposure and HLA in healthy donors. The PCR had 60 Vbeta and 13 Jbeta primers. Libraries were prepared by immunoSEQ multiplex PCR; TCRdb keeps only in-frame clonotypes and omits some of them. The sample lists 90,000 to 150,000 clones, around three quarters occurring once. The specimen sequenced was PBMCs. The receptors stem from a woman aged 25 to 39 in good health and CMV-seropositive.

This clone came up once. Other DNA sequences in the sample encode the same CDR3. The rearrangement joins TRBV5-1 to TRBJ2-3; D is perhaps TRBD1 (6 bases). The CDR3 contains 16 residues. The V gene's germline CDR1 is SGHRS and CDR2 YFSETQ. V shed 0 bases and J shed 4 bases, with 15 bases lying between them. The CDR3 coding sequence is TGCGCCAGCAGCTTGGGTGGGACACATGGGGCAGATACGCAGTATTTT. Its protein product is CASSLGGTHGADTQYF.

The genes are TRBV5-1 and TRBJ1-1; 8 nucleotides match TRBD1. Looked up from germline, CDR1 is SGHRS and CDR2 is YFSETQ. The trim removed 1 base at V and 2 bases at J, leaving 7 bases unmatched. The CDR3 totals 16 residues. In DNA form, the CDR3 reads TGCGCCAGCAGCTTGATGGGACAGGTTCGAAACACTGAAGCTTTCTTT. Protein product: CASSLMGQVRNTEAFF. Drawing the rest from reference TRBV5-1 and TRBJ1-1, the complete variable domain is KAGVTQTPRYLIKTRGQQVTLSCSPISGHRSVSWYQQTPGQGLQFLFEYFSETQRNKGNFPGRFSGRQFSNSRSEMNVSTLELGDSALYLCASSLMGQVRNTEAFFGQGTRLTVV.

The table lists this clone with a few counts. This chain connects TRBV28 to TRBJ1-2; D possibly corresponds to TRBD1 (5 bases). V lost 3 bases and J lost 7, with 18 bases in between. The CDR3 runs 15 residues. The germline gives CDR1 MDHEN, CDR2 SYDVKM. The CDR3 sequence is CASSFRLRRRGGYTF. DNA of the CDR3: TGTGCCAGCAGTTTTCGGCTCCGCCGGAGGGGTGGCTACACCTTC.